The 19 T cell receptor beta chains presented below share a single source sample, sequenced in a study of glioma-infiltrating T cells. TCR alpha and beta CDR3 regions were amplified from RNA using iRepertoire nested multiplex PCR. A single record per CDR3 protein comes from TCRdb applying MiXCR to the multiplex PCR reads. Found here are about 380,000 distinct CDR3 sequences, around 38% of them singletons; the top ten hold around 12%. Material: glioma tissue, nonneoplastic brain tissue, or PBMCs (not recorded which). These receptor sequences come from a human donor with low-grade glioma or glioblastoma, undergoing nonglioma brain surgery, or in good health (not recorded which).

The chain is built from TRBV28 and TRBJ2-1; the D is unclear. The ends were cut back, 6 bases at V and 6 bases at J, with 12 bases in the middle. CDR3 length equals 13 residues. Germline V CDR1 and CDR2: MDHEN, SYDVKM. The CDR3 is CASSFGTINEQFF. CDR3 DNA: TGTGCCAGCAGCTTTGGTACGATCAATGAGCAGTTCTTC.

This clonotype was counted ten times or more. The chain combines TRBV28 with TRBJ1-2; D remains ambiguous. This CDR3 comprises 12 residues. Trimming left V 8 bases short and J 4 bases short, with 11 bases between. From germline, CDR1 is MDHEN and CDR2 SYDVKM. DNA of the CDR3: TGTGCCAGCGCCCCTGACACCTATGGCTACACCTTC. As protein: CASAPDTYGYTF.

This clonotype was seen a few times. The chain combines TRBV18 with TRBJ1-1, with D tentatively TRBD1 (5 bases). Germline values: CDR1 KGHSH, CDR2 LQKENI. This CDR3 comprises 16 residues. Trimming took 3 bases from V and 4 from J, leaving 18 bases between them. The CDR3: CASSPIPQGVVTEAFF. DNA for the CDR3: TGTGCCAGCTCACCGATCCCTCAGGGAGTCGTCACTGAAGCTTTCTTT.

This clonotype came up once. Lacking the conserved final phenylalanine or tryptophan, this CDR3 likely reflects a read error. The V gene is TRBV20-1, the J gene TRBJ2-7, with 11 bases aligning to TRBD2. V lost 2 bases and J lost 0; bases outside the gene matches: 0. Looked up from germline, CDR1 is DFQATT and CDR2 is SNEGSKA (reference sequence). The CDR3 sequence is 14 residues long. CDR3 nucleotides: TGCAGTGCTAGAACTAGCGGGAGCTCCTACGAGCAGTACCTC. This encodes CSARTSGSSYEQYL.

V gene TRBV19 combines with J gene TRBJ2-1; weak D call: TRBD1 (5 bases). The CDR3 runs to 19 residues. With 1 base removed from V and 5 bases from J, the gap between germline ends came to 24 bases. Germline-derived CDR1 and CDR2 are LNHDA and SQIVND (reference sequence). The chain's CDR3 is CASSIGRLVWGVPDNEQFF. The CDR3 DNA reads as TGTGCCAGTAGTATAGGGAGACTCGTTTGGGGCGTCCCAGACAATGAGCAGTTCTTC.

The chain uses TRBV10-3 and TRBJ1-2, with TRBD1 matching over 9 bases. V shed 5 bases and J 4 bases; nucleotides not matched to a gene: 8. The germline V gene encodes CDR1 ENHRY and CDR2 SYGVKD. This CDR3 region has 15 residues. The CDR3 nucleotides read TGTGCCATCAGTCAAGGGACAGGGCAAATCTATGGCTACACCTTC. It codes for CAISQGTGQIYGYTF.

This clonotype was counted only a few times. The V and J genes are TRBV12-3 or TRBV12-4 and TRBJ1-2; 9 bases map to TRBD1. The trim removed 5 bases at V and 4 bases at J, leaving 8 bases unmatched. The length of the CDR3 is 15 residues. The CDR3 nucleotides read TGTGCCAGCAGTGAGCCGGGACAGGGAATCTATGGCTACACCTTC. Protein: CASSEPGQGIYGYTF.

The chain uses TRBV20-1 and TRBJ2-7; 8 bases map to TRBD1. V lost 1 base to trimming and J lost 5 bases; unmatched junction nucleotides: 4. The length of the CDR3 is 13 residues. Looked up from germline, CDR1 is DFQATT and CDR2 is SNEGSKA (reference sequence). Here the CDR3 reads CSARGTGFHEQYF. CDR3 in DNA: TGCAGTGCTAGAGGGACAGGGTTCCACGAGCAGTACTTC.

As to this clonotype: At one end the junction does not follow the germline gene, possibly because of a read error. V and J are TRBV20-1 and TRBJ1-1; 8 nucleotides agree with TRBD1. The CDR3 length is 11 residues. From germline, CDR1 is DFQATT and CDR2 SNEGSKA (reference sequence). The DNA for the CDR3 is TGCAGTGCTGTACGTACAGGGGGAGCTTTGTTT. It yields the protein CSAVRTGGALF.

This clonotype has a count of ten or more. The rearrangement uses TRBV6-1 and TRBJ1-2; TRBD1 matches 9 bases. This CDR3 has 15 residues. The ends lost 2 bases at V and 4 bases at J; junction bases unmatched: 5. The germline V gene has CDR1 MNHNS and CDR2 SASEGT. The CDR3 DNA reads TGTGCCAGCAGTGAAATGGGACAGGGAATCTATGGCTACACCTTC. Residues: CASSEMGQGIYGYTF.

This clonotype turned up a few times. The chain employs TRBV14 and TRBJ2-3, with D perhaps matching TRBD1 (5 bases). The CDR3 length is 11 residues. Per germline, CDR1 SGHDN and CDR2 FVKESK. Trimming removed 4 bases from V and 8 bases from J, with 7 bases in between. This chain's CDR3 is CASSLDITQYF. The DNA for the CDR3 is TGTGCCAGCAGCCTGGACATTACGCAGTATTTT.

This clonotype was detected only a few times. The CDR3 sequence is CASSQARSEKLFF. As DNA, the CDR3 is TGCGCCAGCAGCCAAGCAAGAAGTGAAAAACTGTTTTTT. The genes are TRBV4-1 and TRBJ1-4; D gene unclear. Germline V lookup: CDR1 MGHRA, CDR2 YSYEKL. The CDR3 spans 13 residues. Between the trimmed V and J ends, which lost 1 base and 7 bases, there was a span of 7 bases.

This clonotype was seen more than once but under ten times. The chain has TRBV7-7 and TRBJ2-3; TRBD1 might be the D (6 bases). The length of the CDR3 is 15 residues. Germline CDR1 is SSHAT and CDR2 is FNYEAQ (reference sequence). V was clipped by 5 bases and J by 0 bases, with 12 bases between them. CDR3 DNA: TGTGCCAGCAGCCCCGGACAGCCTAGCACAGATACGCAGTATTTT. Its translation: CASSPGQPSTDTQYF.

The chain combines TRBV20-1 with TRBJ2-7, with D hard to call. The CDR3 extends over 13 amino acids. The V end was cut by 6 bases, the J end by 0 bases, with 12 bases between. Germline-derived CDR1 and CDR2 are DFQATT and SNEGSKA (reference sequence). CDR3 amino acids: CSAVRPDSYEQYF. In DNA form, the CDR3 reads TGCAGTGCCGTCAGGCCGGACTCCTACGAGCAGTACTTC.

The chain employs TRBV15 and TRBJ2-5; D call uncertain. The V gene's germline CDR1 is LNHNV and CDR2 YYDKDF (reference sequence). The length of the CDR3 is 12 residues. Trimming took off 4 bases at V and 3 bases at J, with 6 bases between the two ends. The CDR3 spells CATSTYEETQYF. The CDR3 region has the DNA TGTGCCACCAGCACATATGAAGAGACCCAGTACTTC.

The sample holds many counts of this clonotype. V is TRBV20-1 and J is TRBJ2-7; D is undetermined. The ends were cut back, 0 bases at V and 0 bases at J, with 12 bases in the middle. CDR1 DFQATT and CDR2 SNEGSKA come from the germline V gene (reference sequence). CDR3 size: 15 residues. The CDR3 spells CSARDRVAPSYEQYF. The DNA of the CDR3 is TGCAGTGCTAGAGATCGGGTAGCTCCCTCCTACGAGCAGTACTTC.

Comment on this clonotype: Just one base apart from a much larger clone, this may be a read error. This chain joins TRBV20-1 and TRBJ2-3, with D maybe TRBD1 (6 bases). With 3 bases removed from V and 0 bases from J, the gap between germline ends came to 10 bases. The CDR3 sequence is 14 residues long. Germline V lookup: CDR1 DFQATT, CDR2 SNEGSKA (reference sequence). For the CDR3, the DNA is TGCAGTGCTAGTGGGGACACTAGCACAGATACGCAGTATTTT. The encoded protein is CSASGDTSTDTQYF.

This chain uses TRBV2 with TRBJ1-2; 10 bases map to TRBD1. Losses at the gene ends were 5 bases for V and 7 bases for J; bases not matched to a gene: 10. The CDR3 is 15 residues long. The germline V gene encodes CDR1 SNHLY and CDR2 FYNNEI. The CDR3 sequence: CASSSLRQGAGGYTF. The DNA of the CDR3 is TGTGCCAGCAGTTCACTCCGACAGGGGGCAGGTGGCTACACCTTC.

The V and J genes are TRBV5-1 and TRBJ2-1, with D maybe TRBD2 (6 bases). The germline gives CDR1 SGHRS, CDR2 YFSETQ. Trimming left V 0 bases short and J 3 bases short, with 16 bases between. The CDR3 runs to 17 residues. The CDR3 spells CASSLAGGLYSYNEQFF. CDR3 nucleotides: TGCGCCAGCAGCTTGGCCGGAGGGCTTTACAGCTACAATGAGCAGTTCTTC.